Below, one TCR beta chain is given with its context. These data originate in a study of blood T cell repertoires in COVID-19. Original methodology: Estimates of nucleated cell counts were drawn from the amplification of reference gene primers. TCRdb keeps only in-frame clones here, not all; method: immunoSEQ multiplex PCR. That table is the source of V, J and clone size, and D and trimming were worked out from the DNA. The sample has just over 95,000 clones; more than 75% are singletons. This CDR3 spans 15 amino acids. Germline loops: CDR1 KGHSH, CDR2 LQKENI. The J segment lost 6 bases and the V segment lost 3 bases, leaving 4 bases of the junction unmatched.

The V and J genes are TRBV18 and TRBJ1-6, with 8 bases aligning to TRBD1. Input material: peripheral blood. The clonotype comes from a man aged 80 or over with acute or convalescent COVID-19. The CDR3, as DNA: TGTGCCAGCTCACCCGGACAGGGAGCTAATTCACCCCTCCACTTT. It codes for CASSPGQGANSPLHF.